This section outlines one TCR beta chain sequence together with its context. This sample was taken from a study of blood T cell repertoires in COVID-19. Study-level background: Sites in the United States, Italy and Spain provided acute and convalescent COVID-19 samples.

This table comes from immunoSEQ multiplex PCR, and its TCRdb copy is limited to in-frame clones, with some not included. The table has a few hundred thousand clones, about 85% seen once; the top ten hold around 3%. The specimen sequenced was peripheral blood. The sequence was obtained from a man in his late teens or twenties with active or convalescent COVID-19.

CDR3 DNA: TGTGCCAGCAGCTTGGAGCCAGGGCCTAAGTACGAGCAGTACTTC. It is translated as CASSLEPGPKYEQYF. V and J are TRBV5-5 and TRBJ2-7, with D possibly matching TRBD1 (5 bases). The V gene's germline CDR1 is SGHKS and CDR2 YYEKEE (reference sequence). This CDR3 comprises 15 residues. V shed 0 bases and J shed 4 bases, with 14 bases lying between them. The whole variable domain, remainder taken from reference TRBV5-5 and TRBJ2-7, is DAGVTQSPTHLIKTRGQQVTLRCSPISGHKSVSWYQQVLGQGPQFIFQYYEKEERGRGNFPDRFSARQFPNYSSELNVNALLLGDSALYLCASSLEPGPKYEQYFGPGTRLTVT.